The 22 T cell receptor beta chains reported below all come from one sample, sequenced in a study of blood T cell repertoires in COVID-19. Here immunoSEQ multiplex PCR was the method, and the copy in TCRdb shows in-frame clones only, minus some. Of just over 150,000 clones in the sample, about 90% are singletons; the top ten hold approximately 4.8%. Material for sequencing was peripheral blood. These receptors originate from a man aged 30 to 45 with COVID-19, enrolled during active disease.

The chain links TRBV6-5 to TRBJ2-2; 7 nucleotides match TRBD1. Germline V gene data show CDR1 as MNHEY and CDR2 as SVGAGI. V shed 6 bases and J 1 base; nucleotides not matched to a gene: 5. CDR3 size: 15 residues. CDR3 amino acids: CASSRQGGNTGELFF. The CDR3 DNA reads as TGTGCCAGCAGCCGACAGGGCGGGAACACCGGGGAGCTGTTTTTT.

V gene TRBV15 combines with J gene TRBJ2-3, with no clear D. Trimming left V 1 base short and J 6 bases short, with 8 bases between. The CDR3 runs 13 residues. Germline V gene sequence: CDR1 LNHNV, CDR2 YYDKDF (reference sequence). DNA of the CDR3: TGTGCCACCAGCAGAGGGCAGAACGATACGCAGTATTTT. As protein: CATSRGQNDTQYF.

The J gene is TRBJ1-2, the V gene TRBV12-5, with D unresolved. Trimming removed 0 bases from V and 5 bases from J, with 13 bases in between. This CDR3 spans 15 amino acids. The V gene's germline CDR1 is LGHNT and CDR2 FRNRAP. The CDR3 region has the DNA TGTGCTAGTGGTTTGGTCGGGAGGGTAAATTATGGCTACACCTTC. Encoded protein: CASGLVGRVNYGYTF. Combining the CDR3 with reference TRBV12-5 and TRBJ1-2 gives the whole variable domain DARVTQTPRHKVTEMGQEVTMRCQPILGHNTVFWYRQTMMQGLELLAYFRNRAPLDDSGMPKDRFSAEMPDATLATLKIQPSEPRDSAVYFCASGLVGRVNYGYTFGSGTRLTVV.

The gene calls are TRBV2 and TRBJ2-1; the D gene is possibly TRBD2 (6 bases). Germline lookup yields CDR1 SNHLY and CDR2 FYNNEI. Trimming shortened V by 4 bases and J by 4 bases, and 8 bases separated the two germline ends. The CDR3 contains 13 residues. CDR3: CASSAGVYNEQFF. The CDR3 region has the DNA TGTGCCAGCAGTGCGGGGGTTTACAATGAGCAGTTCTTC.

Worth noting for this clone: This CDR3 is also generated by other DNA sequences in the sample. The chain combines TRBV5-1 with TRBJ2-3; 7 bases agree with TRBD2. The V gene's germline CDR1 is SGHRS and CDR2 YFSETQ. This CDR3 is 15 amino acids long. V was clipped by 4 bases and J by 0 bases; unmatched bases: 5. The DNA for the CDR3 is TGCGCCAGCAGCCCTAGCGGATCTAGCACAGATACGCAGTATTTT. Its protein is CASSPSGSSTDTQYF.

The rearrangement uses TRBV19 and TRBJ2-3; D gene ambiguous. CDR3 length equals 13 residues. CDR1 is LNHDA and CDR2 is SQIVND in the germline V gene (reference sequence). Trimming shortened V by 10 bases and J by 1 base, and 12 bases separated the two germline ends. Here the CDR3 reads CATQTRRTDTQYF. The CDR3, as DNA: TGTGCCACCCAGACTCGCCGCACAGATACGCAGTATTTT. The full variable domain, completed using reference TRBV19 and TRBJ2-3, is DGGITQSPKYLFRKEGQNVTLSCEQNLNHDAMYWYRQDPGQGLRLIYYSQIVNDFQKGDIAEGYSVSREKKESFPLTVTSAQKNPTAFYLCATQTRRTDTQYFGPGTRLTVL.

V is TRBV7-8 and J is TRBJ1-2; 7 bases fit TRBD1. CDR1 and CDR2 from the germline V gene are SGHVS and FQNEAQ. Trimming at V came to 5 bases and at J to 4 bases, leaving 10 bases not matched to a gene. The CDR3 loop spans 15 amino acids. CDR3 in DNA: TGTGCCAGCAGCCCCCGACAGGGCTTCGGCTATGGCTACACCTTC. It specifies CASSPRQGFGYGYTF.

CDR3 bases: TGTGCCAGCAGTGGGGGACAGGGAGGCAATGAAAAACTGTTTTTT. Amino acid sequence: CASSGGQGGNEKLFF. The chain links TRBV6-1 to TRBJ1-4, with 9 bases lining up with TRBD1. CDR3 length equals 15 residues. From germline, CDR1 is MNHNS and CDR2 SASEGT. V shed 4 bases, J shed 5 bases, and the junction held 5 bases outside the gene matches.

Written as DNA, the CDR3 is TGTGCCAGCAGGGCGACGGCCCGGGGATATGGCTACACCTTC. As protein: CASRATARGYGYTF. This rearrangement joins TRBV11-2 to TRBJ1-2, with D unresolved. CDR1 is SGHAT, CDR2 FQNNGV, per germline. There are 14 residues in the CDR3. Trimming stripped 6 bases from V and 5 bases from J, with 16 bases between.

The V and J genes are TRBV19 and TRBJ1-2, with 11 bases that match TRBD1. Germline values: CDR1 LNHDA, CDR2 SQIVND (reference sequence). V lost 7 bases and J lost 4; bases outside the gene matches: 5. CDR3 length: 14 residues. The CDR3 DNA reads as TGTGCCAGTACCCCAGGGACAGGGGGCTATGGCTACACCTTC. Its protein is CASTPGTGGYGYTF.

J is TRBJ1-2 and V is TRBV6-6, with 9 bases that match TRBD1. Unmatched junction bases numbered 2, after V lost 4 bases and J lost 2 bases. CDR1 MNHNY and CDR2 SVGAGI come from the germline V gene (reference sequence). The CDR3 has 14 amino acids. The CDR3: CASSSGTGNYGYTF. CDR3 coding DNA: TGTGCCAGCAGTTCAGGGACAGGGAACTATGGCTACACCTTC.

The chain uses TRBV5-1 and TRBJ2-5; D is unclear. V was pared by 5 bases and J by 1 base, with 6 bases between. This CDR3 has 12 amino acids. Germline V gene lookup returns CDR1 SGHRS and CDR2 YFSETQ. CDR3 bases: TGCGCCAGCAGGCAGGCCCAAGAGACCCAGTACTTC. Translated, it gives CASRQAQETQYF.

This clone was observed a single time. The rearrangement joins TRBV27 to TRBJ2-4, with a possible D match to TRBD2 (6 bases). Germline values: CDR1 MNHEY, CDR2 SMNVEV (reference sequence). The CDR3 has 13 amino acids. V lost 7 bases and J 2 bases, leaving 9 bases between the germline ends. CDR3 region: CASMGGSKNIQYF. CDR3 in DNA: TGTGCCAGCATGGGGGGTTCCAAAAACATTCAGTACTTC.

The chain carries TRBV7-2 and TRBJ1-1, with 7 bases identical to TRBD1. CDR1 SGHTA and CDR2 FQGNSA come from the germline V gene. CDR3 length equals 15 residues. V shed 1 base, J shed 6 bases, and the junction held 8 bases outside the gene matches. The CDR3, as DNA: TGTGCCAGCAGCTTAGATGGGACAGTCAATTCTGAAGCTTTCTTT. Its translation is CASSLDGTVNSEAFF.

This rearrangement joins TRBV11-1 to TRBJ2-4, with 8 nucleotides matching TRBD1. CDR1 is SGHAT and CDR2 is FQDESV in the germline V gene (reference sequence). The CDR3 runs 14 residues. The ends lost 4 bases at V and 8 bases at J; junction bases unmatched: 7. The DNA of the CDR3 is TGTGCCAGCAGCTCGGACAGGGAGATAGACATTCAGTACTTC. Translation gives CASSSDREIDIQYF. Complete variable domain (other parts from reference TRBV11-1 and TRBJ2-4): EAEVAQSPRYKITEKSQAVAFWCDPISGHATLYWYRQILGQGPELLVQFQDESVVDDSQLPKDRFSAERLKGVDSTLKIQPAELGDSAMYLCASSSDREIDIQYFGAGTRLSVL.

The CDR3 reads CASSLVSPGGAYEQYF. The CDR3 DNA sequence: TGTGCCAGCAGCTTAGTCTCTCCCGGGGGGGCCTACGAGCAGTACTTC. The genes are TRBV7-2 and TRBJ2-7, with TRBD2 matching over 8 bases. V lost 1 base and J lost 2; bases outside the gene matches: 7. The CDR3 contains 16 residues. In germline, CDR1 is SGHTA, CDR2 FQGNSA.

V and J are TRBV14 and TRBJ1-2; 7 nucleotides align to TRBD1. J lost 4 bases, V lost 3 bases, and 11 bases had no gene match. Germline CDR1 and CDR2: SGHDN and FVKESK. The CDR3 contains 16 residues. The chain's CDR3 is CASSHLRTGPGYGYTF. CDR3 DNA sequence: TGTGCCAGCAGCCACCTTCGGACAGGTCCGGGCTATGGCTACACCTTC.

V and J are TRBV5-6 and TRBJ2-1, with D possibly TRBD1 on 6 matching bases. V lost 3 bases, J lost 2 bases, and 15 bases lay in between. The CDR3 totals 16 residues. Germline lookup yields CDR1 SGHDT and CDR2 YYEEEE. This CDR3 is CASSSIQGYTYNEQFF. CDR3 nucleotide sequence: TGTGCCAGCAGCTCGATACAGGGCTATACCTACAATGAGCAGTTCTTC.

This chain joins TRBV18 and TRBJ1-1; perhaps TRBD1 as D (6 bases). Germline V lookup: CDR1 KGHSH, CDR2 LQKENI. This CDR3 has 13 amino acids. V shed 3 bases and J shed 4 bases, with 9 bases lying between them. CDR3 amino acids: CASSPTGFTEAFF. The CDR3, as DNA: TGTGCCAGCTCACCCACAGGGTTCACTGAAGCTTTCTTT.

The chain uses TRBV5-6 and TRBJ1-3; 12 positions match TRBD1. Germline values: CDR1 SGHDT, CDR2 YYEEEE. The CDR3 extends over 16 amino acids. V shed 3 bases, J shed 4 bases, and the junction held 5 bases outside the gene matches. The CDR3, as DNA: TGTGCCAGCAGCTCGGGACAGGGGGCGCCCGGAAACACCATATATTTT. Translation gives CASSSGQGAPGNTIYF.

In its sample, this clone was seen once. The CDR3 protein is CASSSYGLAGGNTIYF. The CDR3 bases are TGTGCCAGCAGCTCCTACGGACTTGCAGGGGGGAACACCATATATTTT. This chain links TRBV11-2 with TRBJ1-3, with 7 bases that match TRBD1. Germline CDR1 is SGHAT and CDR2 is FQNNGV. V lost 4 bases and J lost 7; bases outside the gene matches: 13. CDR3 length: 16 residues.

The chain recombines TRBV18 with TRBJ1-3; D gene ambiguous. The length of the CDR3 is 16 residues. Trimming took off 3 bases at V and 0 bases at J, with 12 bases between the two ends. The germline gives CDR1 KGHSH, CDR2 LQKENI. CDR3: CASSPDWASSGNTIYF. CDR3 DNA sequence: TGTGCCAGCTCACCTGATTGGGCGAGCTCTGGAAACACCATATATTTT.